The sequence of this T cell receptor beta chain was determined in a study of blood T cell repertoires in COVID-19. The CDR3 consists of 13 residues. Trimming took off 3 bases at V and 7 bases at J, with 7 bases between the two ends. Germline-derived CDR1 and CDR2 are LGHDT and YNNKEL (reference sequence). Membership in each cohort depended on participant-reported clinical history. In the original processing: Counts of nucleated cells, estimated from reference gene primer amplification, were obtained. TCRdb's table, derived via immunoSEQ multiplex PCR, lists solely in-frame clones and lacks some. V and J calls plus clone size are reproduced from that table; the DNA served to infer D and trimming. The sample records 300,000 to 400,000 clones, roughly 85% being singletons.

The rearrangement links TRBV3-1 (or the pseudogene TRBV3-2) to TRBJ1-6, with D possibly TRBD1 on 6 matching bases. What was sequenced was PBMCs or T cells enriched from blood (not recorded which). The clonotype comes from a woman between 25 and 40 years old who had been exposed to COVID-19. The CDR3 DNA reads TGTGCCAGCAGCCATGGACAGAATTCACCCCTCCACTTT. This sequence encodes CASSHGQNSPLHF.